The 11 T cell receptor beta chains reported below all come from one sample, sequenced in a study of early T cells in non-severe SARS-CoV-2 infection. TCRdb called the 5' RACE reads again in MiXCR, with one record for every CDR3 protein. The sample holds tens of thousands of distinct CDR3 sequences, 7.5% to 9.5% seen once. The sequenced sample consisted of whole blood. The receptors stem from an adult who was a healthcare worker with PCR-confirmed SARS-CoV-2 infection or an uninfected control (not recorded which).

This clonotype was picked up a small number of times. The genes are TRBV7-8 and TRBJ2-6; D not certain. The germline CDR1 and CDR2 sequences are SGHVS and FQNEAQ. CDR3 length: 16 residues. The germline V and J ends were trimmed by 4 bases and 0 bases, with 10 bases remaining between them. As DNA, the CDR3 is TGTGCCAGCAGCTCCTTTGGGTTCTCTGGGGCCAACGTCCTGACTTTC. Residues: CASSSFGFSGANVLTF.

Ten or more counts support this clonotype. The CDR3 nucleotides read TGTGCCAGCAGCTCCAGGGGCAGCGTGGTGGACACTGAAGCTTTCTTT. Encoded protein: CASSSRGSVVDTEAFF. This rearrangement joins TRBV5-8 to TRBJ1-1, with D tentatively TRBD1 (6 bases). V was shortened by 3 bases and J by 3 bases, with 18 bases between the two germline ends. Germline V gives CDR1 SGHTS, CDR2 YDEGEE. This CDR3 region has 16 residues. Full variable domain (outside the CDR3, taken from reference TRBV5-8 and TRBJ1-1): EAGVTQSPTHLIKTRGQQATLRCSPISGHTSVYWYQQALGLGLQFLLWYDEGEERNRGNFPPRFSGRQFPNYSSELNVNALELEDSALYLCASSSRGSVVDTEAFFGQGTRLTVV.

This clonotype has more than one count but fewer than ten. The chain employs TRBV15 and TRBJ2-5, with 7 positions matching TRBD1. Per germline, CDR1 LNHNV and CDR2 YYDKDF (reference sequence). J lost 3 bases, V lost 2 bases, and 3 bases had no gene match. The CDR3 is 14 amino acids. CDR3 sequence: CATSRRGQEETQYF. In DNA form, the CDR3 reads TGTGCCACCAGCAGAAGAGGACAGGAAGAGACCCAGTACTTC. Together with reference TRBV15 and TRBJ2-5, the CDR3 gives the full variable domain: DAMVIQNPRYQVTQFGKPVTLSCSQTLNHNVMYWYQQKSSQAPKLLFHYYDKDFNNEADTPDNFQSRRPNTSFCFLDIRSPGLGDTAMYLCATSRRGQEETQYFGPGTRLLVL.

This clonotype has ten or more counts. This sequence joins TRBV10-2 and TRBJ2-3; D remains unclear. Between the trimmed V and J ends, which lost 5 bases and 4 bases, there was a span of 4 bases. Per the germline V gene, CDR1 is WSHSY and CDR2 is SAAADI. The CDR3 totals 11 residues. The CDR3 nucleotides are TGCGCCAGCAGTCAGGCAGATACGCAGTATTTT. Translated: CASSQADTQYF.

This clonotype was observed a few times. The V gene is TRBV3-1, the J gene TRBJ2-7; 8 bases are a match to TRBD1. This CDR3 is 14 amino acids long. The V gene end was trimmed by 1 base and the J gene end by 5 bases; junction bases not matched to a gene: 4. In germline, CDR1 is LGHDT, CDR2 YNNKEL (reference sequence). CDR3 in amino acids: CASSQGQGRNEQYF. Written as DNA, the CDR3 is TGTGCCAGCAGCCAAGGACAGGGGAGGAACGAGCAGTACTTC.

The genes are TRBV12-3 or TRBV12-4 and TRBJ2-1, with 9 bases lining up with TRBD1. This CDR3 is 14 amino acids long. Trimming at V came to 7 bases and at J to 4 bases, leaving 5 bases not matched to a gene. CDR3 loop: CASTRDREYNEQFF. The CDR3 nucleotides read TGTGCCAGCACCAGGGACAGGGAATACAATGAGCAGTTCTTC.

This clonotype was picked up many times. The CDR3 sequence is CASSTRPGLAVNTGELFF. CDR3 bases: TGTGCCAGCAGCACCCGACCGGGACTAGCGGTCAACACCGGGGAGCTGTTTTTT. J is TRBJ2-2 and V is TRBV7-6, with 11 bases that match TRBD2. The germline V gene encodes CDR1 SGHVS and CDR2 FNYEAQ. The CDR3 has 18 residues. J lost 2 bases, V lost 5 bases, and 10 bases had no gene match.

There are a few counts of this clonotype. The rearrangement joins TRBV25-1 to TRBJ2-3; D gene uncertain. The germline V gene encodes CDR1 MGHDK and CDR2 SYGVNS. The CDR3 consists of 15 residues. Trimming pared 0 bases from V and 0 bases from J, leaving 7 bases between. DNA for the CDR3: TGTGCCAGCAGTGAATACAGCGCCAGCACAGATACGCAGTATTTT. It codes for CASSEYSASTDTQYF.

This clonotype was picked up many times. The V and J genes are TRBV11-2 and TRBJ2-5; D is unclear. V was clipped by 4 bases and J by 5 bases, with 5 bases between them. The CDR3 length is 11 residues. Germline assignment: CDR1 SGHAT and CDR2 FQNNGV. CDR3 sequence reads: CASSSSETQYF. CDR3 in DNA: TGTGCCAGCAGCTCAAGCGAGACCCAGTACTTC.

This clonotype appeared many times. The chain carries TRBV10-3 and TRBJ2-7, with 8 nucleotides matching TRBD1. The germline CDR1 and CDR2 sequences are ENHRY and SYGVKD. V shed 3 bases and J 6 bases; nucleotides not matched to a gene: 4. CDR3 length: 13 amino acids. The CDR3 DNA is TGTGCCATCAGTGACCCGACAGGGGTCGAGCAGTACTTC. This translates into CAISDPTGVEQYF.

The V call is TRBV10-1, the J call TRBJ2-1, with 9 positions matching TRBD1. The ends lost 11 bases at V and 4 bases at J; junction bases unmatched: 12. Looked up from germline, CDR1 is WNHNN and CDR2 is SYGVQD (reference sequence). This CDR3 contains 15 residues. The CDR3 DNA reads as TGCGCCGGGGGGGACAGGGAGAATCGTTACAATGAGCAGTTCTTC. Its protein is CAGGDRENRYNEQFF.